Listed below are T cell receptor beta chains from one sample, sequenced in a study of shared clonotypes between healthy human individuals. Clones were sequenced by immunoSEQ multiplex PCR, and TCRdb holds only the in-frame ones, with some missing. The data show 2 million to 2.5 million clones, approximately 96% seen once. The sequencing input was naive CD4+ T cells sorted from blood. Receptor source: a man aged 18 to 29 in good health. CDR3s include the opening cysteine and the closing phenylalanine or tryptophan. The order of the fields is J gene, D gene, clone size, V gene, CDR3 protein, CDR3 DNA. D genes are given only for firm matches. A row's size may be missing; if present it is once, few, many or a size class.

j_gene: TRBJ2-5; d_gene: TRBD2; abundance: NA; v_gene: TRBV11-3; CDR3aa: CASSLGGRLAGGETQYF; CDR3nt: TGTGCCAGCAGCTTAGGGGGTAGGCTAGCGGGCGGAGAGACCCAGTACTTC
j_gene: TRBJ2-5; d_gene: TRBD1; abundance: NA; v_gene: TRBV29-1; CDR3aa: CSVDPPLQGARETQYF; CDR3nt: TGCAGCGTTGATCCCCCCTTACAGGGGGCGAGAGAGACCCAGTACTTC
j_gene: TRBJ1-5; d_gene: NA; abundance: NA; v_gene: TRBV19; CDR3aa: CASSIQGRGGNQPQHF; CDR3nt: TGTGCCAGTAGTATACAAGGCAGGGGAGGGAATCAGCCCCAGCATTTT
j_gene: TRBJ2-4; d_gene: NA; abundance: NA; v_gene: TRBV27; CDR3aa: CASSLARGIQYF; CDR3nt: TGTGCCAGCAGTTTAGCGCGGGGCATTCAGTACTTC
j_gene: TRBJ1-1; d_gene: NA; abundance: NA; v_gene: TRBV7-9; CDR3aa: CASSLSGAGTEAFF; CDR3nt: TGTGCCAGCAGCTTAAGCGGGGCCGGAACTGAAGCTTTCTTT
j_gene: TRBJ1-1; d_gene: NA; abundance: NA; v_gene: TRBV5-4; CDR3aa: CASSLVTRQTEAFF; CDR3nt: TGTGCCAGCAGCTTGGTTACCCGTCAAACTGAAGCTTTCTTT
j_gene: TRBJ2-7; d_gene: TRBD1; abundance: NA; v_gene: TRBV11-1; CDR3aa: CASSIFSDPGQGPYEQYF; CDR3nt: TGTGCCAGCAGCATTTTTAGCGATCCGGGACAGGGCCCCTACGAGCAGTACTTC
j_gene: TRBJ2-3; d_gene: TRBD1; abundance: NA; v_gene: TRBV27; CDR3aa: CASSPSTGPDTQYF; CDR3nt: TGTGCCAGCAGTCCATCGACAGGGCCAGATACGCAGTATTTT
j_gene: TRBJ1-6; d_gene: NA; abundance: few; v_gene: TRBV14; CDR3aa: CASSPLTAARPSPLHF; CDR3nt: TGTGCCAGCAGCCCTTTGACAGCTGCAAGACCTTCACCCCTCCACTTT
j_gene: TRBJ1-5; d_gene: NA; abundance: NA; v_gene: TRBV18; CDR3aa: CASSPLEGNQPQHF; CDR3nt: TGTGCCAGCTCCCCGCTGGAGGGCAATCAGCCCCAGCATTTT
j_gene: TRBJ2-7; d_gene: NA; abundance: NA; v_gene: TRBV11-3; CDR3aa: CASSLFVGDEQYF; CDR3nt: TGTGCCAGCAGCTTATTCGTTGGGGACGAGCAGTACTTC
j_gene: TRBJ2-2; d_gene: NA; abundance: NA; v_gene: TRBV4-1; CDR3aa: CASSQDPTDPQHITGELFF; CDR3nt: TGCGCCAGCAGCCAAGACCCCACGGACCCTCAACATATCACCGGGGAGCTGTTTTTT
j_gene: TRBJ1-1; d_gene: NA; abundance: NA; v_gene: TRBV7-8; CDR3aa: CASSLGGTLNTEAFF; CDR3nt: TGTGCCAGCAGCTTAGGAGGGACCCTGAACACTGAAGCTTTCTTT
j_gene: TRBJ1-5; d_gene: NA; abundance: NA; v_gene: TRBV6-1; CDR3aa: CASSEQEPEPQHF; CDR3nt: TGTGCCAGCAGTGAACAGGAACCTGAGCCCCAGCATTTT
j_gene: TRBJ2-3; d_gene: TRBD2; abundance: NA; v_gene: TRBV7-3; CDR3aa: CASSLTPASGVGDTQYF; CDR3nt: TGTGCCAGCAGCTTAACCCCTGCTAGCGGGGTGGGAGATACGCAGTATTTT
j_gene: TRBJ1-3; d_gene: NA; abundance: NA; v_gene: TRBV6-5; CDR3aa: CASSYGSSLSGNTIYF; CDR3nt: TGTGCCAGCAGTTACGGGTCGAGCCTCTCTGGAAACACCATATATTTT
j_gene: TRBJ2-3; d_gene: NA; abundance: NA; v_gene: TRBV10-3; CDR3aa: CATETGRGSTDTQYF; CDR3nt: TGTGCCACCGAAACTGGCAGGGGCTCGACAGATACGCAGTATTTT
j_gene: TRBJ2-7; d_gene: NA; abundance: NA; v_gene: TRBV11-2; CDR3aa: CASSLDPFSYEQYF; CDR3nt: TGTGCCAGCAGCTTAGATCCGTTCTCCTACGAGCAGTACTTC
j_gene: TRBJ2-1; d_gene: TRBD2; abundance: NA; v_gene: TRBV7-6; CDR3aa: CASSSSWASGRYNEQFF; CDR3nt: TGTGCTAGCAGCTCCTCATGGGCTAGCGGGCGTTACAATGAGCAGTTCTTC
j_gene: TRBJ2-7; d_gene: NA; abundance: once; v_gene: TRBV7-9; CDR3aa: CASSLRLGMGDEQYF; CDR3nt: TGTGCCAGCAGCTTAAGGTTGGGCATGGGGGACGAGCAGTACTTC
j_gene: TRBJ2-6; d_gene: TRBD1; abundance: NA; v_gene: TRBV13; CDR3aa: CASSLRTGVFSGANVLTF; CDR3nt: TGTGCCAGCAGCCTTCGGACAGGGGTGTTCTCTGGGGCCAACGTCCTGACTTTC
j_gene: TRBJ2-5; d_gene: NA; abundance: NA; v_gene: TRBV6-5; CDR3aa: CASSYSMGLGTQYF; CDR3nt: TGTGCCAGCAGTTACTCGATGGGCTTAGGGACCCAGTACTTC
j_gene: TRBJ2-3; d_gene: NA; abundance: once; v_gene: TRBV30; CDR3aa: CAWSRWDTQYF; CDR3nt: TGTGCCTGGAGTAGGTGGGATACGCAGTATTTT
j_gene: TRBJ2-4; d_gene: TRBD1; abundance: NA; v_gene: TRBV25-1; CDR3aa: CASSGDRGADIQYF; CDR3nt: TGTGCCAGCAGTGGGGACAGGGGAGCGGACATTCAGTACTTC
j_gene: TRBJ2-7; d_gene: NA; abundance: NA; v_gene: TRBV27; CDR3aa: CASSLETPAYSEQYF; CDR3nt: TGTGCCAGCAGTTTAGAGACGCCGGCCTATTCGGAGCAGTACTTC
j_gene: TRBJ1-4; d_gene: NA; abundance: NA; v_gene: TRBV5-1; CDR3aa: CASSLSLTATNEKLFF; CDR3nt: TGCGCCAGCAGCTTGTCTTTGACAGCAACTAATGAAAAACTGTTTTTT
j_gene: TRBJ1-1; d_gene: TRBD1; abundance: NA; v_gene: TRBV19; CDR3aa: CASSPGQGRTEAFF; CDR3nt: TGTGCCAGTAGTCCGGGACAGGGACGGACTGAAGCTTTCTTT